The clone carrying this T cell receptor beta chain is a singleton in its sample. This specimen comes from a study of blood T cell repertoires in COVID-19. Study context: COVID-19 samples from acute and convalescent phases originated in the United States, Italy and Spain. PBMCs, B-cell-depleted T cells, or T cells were the source of the cDNA or gDNA that made up the material.

Authors' processing steps: Nucleated cell number was recorded as an estimate derived from reference gene primer amplification. Some clones are missing from TCRdb's copy, which holds only in-frame ones; the method was immunoSEQ multiplex PCR. That table gives V, J and clone size, and the DNA gave D and trimming. The sample gives hundreds of thousands of clones, around 88% of which show up once; 5.5% to 8% is in the top ten. V was clipped by 1 base and J by 4 bases, with 11 bases between them. Per germline, CDR1 SGHVS and CDR2 FQNEAQ. The CDR3 is made up of 15 amino acids. The sequence was collected from a woman aged 25 to 45 who had recovered from COVID-19. Sequencing was performed on peripheral blood. The rearrangement links TRBV7-8 to TRBJ2-1; TRBD2 might be the D (7 bases). CDR3 sequence (DNA): TGTGCCAGCAGCTTAGGGGGGGGCCCTTACAATGAGCAGTTCTTC. Amino acids: CASSLGGGPYNEQFF.